The TCR beta chain described here comes from a study of blood T cell repertoires in COVID-19. Study-wide background: COVID-19 samples, acute and convalescent, were from the United States, Italy and Spain. PBMCs, B-cell-depleted T cells, or T cells provided the cDNA or gDNA that made up the material.

The trim removed 5 bases at V and 6 bases at J, leaving 9 bases unmatched. CDR1 SGHAT and CDR2 FQNNGV come from the germline V gene. This CDR3 region has 14 residues. How the authors handled the data: Cell counts per sample came from amplifying reference gene primers. Profiled with immunoSEQ multiplex PCR; TCRdb holds only in-frame clones, not every one. From that table come the V and J calls and clone size; the DNA was used to work out D and trimming. The top ten hold 20% to 25% of the sample, which has approximately 190,000 clones, roughly 85% seen once. The sequence derives from a man aged 55 to 70 with active or convalescent COVID-19. The sample consisted of peripheral blood. The chain couples TRBV11-2 to TRBJ2-7; 8 bases agree with TRBD1. The CDR3 loop is CASSTRQGPGEQYF. The CDR3 DNA follows: TGTGCCAGCAGCACCAGACAGGGGCCTGGCGAGCAGTACTTC.